Presented here are 15 T cell receptor beta chains from one specimen sequenced in a study of control samples from healthy donors and cancer patients. Only in-frame clones appear in the TCRdb table, and some are missing; sequencing was by immunoSEQ multiplex PCR. This sample carries roughly 130,000 clones, about 93% of them seen once, and the ten largest clones take around 1.8%. The sample consisted of PBMCs. All receptors derive from a man aged 50 to 60 with head and neck cancer.

The J gene is TRBJ2-7, the V gene TRBV7-4; a weak D match, TRBD1 (6 bases). This CDR3 spans 15 amino acids. Between the trimmed V and J ends, which lost 4 bases and 5 bases, there was a span of 18 bases. Germline CDR1 and CDR2: SGHVT and SQSDAQ. CDR3 protein: CASSSLRDTPNEQYF. The CDR3 region has the DNA TGTGCCAGCAGCTCCCTCCGGGACACCCCTAACGAGCAGTACTTC.

The V and J genes are TRBV14 and TRBJ1-6, with D uncertain. Germline lookup yields CDR1 SGHDN and CDR2 FVKESK. V was cut by 1 base and J by 8 bases, with 12 bases left in between. This CDR3 region has 15 residues. CDR3 sequence: CASSQVEGMYSPLHF. In nucleotides, the CDR3 is TGTGCCAGCAGCCAAGTTGAGGGAATGTATTCACCCCTCCACTTT.

The V gene is TRBV7-2, the J gene TRBJ1-2, with 10 positions matching TRBD1. The J segment lost 6 bases and the V segment lost 5 bases, leaving 3 bases of the junction unmatched. CDR3 size: 13 residues. The germline gives CDR1 SGHTA, CDR2 FQGNSA. This chain's CDR3 is CASSRQGADGYTF. CDR3 DNA: TGTGCCAGCAGCCGACAGGGGGCGGATGGCTACACCTTC.

The V and J genes are TRBV30 and TRBJ2-2; D possibly corresponds to TRBD2 (6 bases). CDR3 length equals 17 residues. Germline loops: CDR1 GTSNPN, CDR2 SVGIG (reference sequence). The V end was cut by 3 bases, the J end by 2 bases, with 19 bases between. For the CDR3, the DNA is TGTGCCTGGAGGACCACCGTGGCGGGGCGAAACACCGGGGAGCTGTTTTTT. Encoded protein: CAWRTTVAGRNTGELFF. The whole variable domain, filled in from reference TRBV30 and TRBJ2-2, reads SQTIHQWPATLVQPVGSPLSLECTVEGTSNPNLYWYRQAAGRGLQLLFYSVGIGQISSEVPQNLSASRPQDRQFILSSKKLLLSDSGFYLCAWRTTVAGRNTGELFFGEGSRLTVL.

V and J are TRBV3-1 (or the pseudogene TRBV3-2) and TRBJ2-5; 10 nucleotides match TRBD2. CDR3 length: 17 residues. CDR1 and CDR2 (germline): LGHDT, YNNKEL (reference sequence). Trimming cost V 3 bases and J 3 bases; bases outside gene matches: 10. The CDR3 here is CASSQKGLALREETQYF. The CDR3 nucleotides read TGTGCCAGCAGCCAGAAGGGACTAGCGTTAAGGGAAGAGACCCAGTACTTC.

This clone has more than one count but fewer than ten. This chain connects TRBV30 to TRBJ1-6, with 7 bases identical to TRBD1. Germline CDR1 GTSNPN, CDR2 SVGIG (reference sequence). The CDR3 loop spans 14 amino acids. J lost 12 bases, V lost 4 bases, and 12 bases had no gene match. The CDR3 is CAWTRTGLEGPLHF. The DNA for the CDR3 is TGTGCCTGGACCCGGACAGGCCTGGAGGGACCCCTCCACTTT.

The gene calls are TRBV11-3 and TRBJ2-7; D perhaps matches TRBD2 (6 bases). The length of the CDR3 is 15 residues. Germline loops: CDR1 SGHNT, CDR2 YENEEA. The V end was cut by 1 base, the J end by 6 bases, with 16 bases between. The CDR3 region has the DNA TGTGCCAGCAGCTTAGGGCAGGGAGGTGTTGGCGAGCAGTACTTC. This codes for CASSLGQGGVGEQYF.

The chain uses TRBV5-1 and TRBJ2-3; D remains ambiguous. Germline V gene lookup returns CDR1 SGHRS and CDR2 YFSETQ. V was clipped by 3 bases and J by 4 bases, with 6 bases between them. This CDR3 region has 12 residues. The CDR3 nucleotides are TGCGCCAGCAGCTCGCAGGCAGATACGCAGTATTTT. It is translated as CASSSQADTQYF.

The count of this clone is one. The rearrangement links TRBV25-1 to TRBJ1-4; D might be TRBD1 (5 bases). Trimming pared 6 bases from V and 4 bases from J, leaving 15 bases between. This CDR3 has 15 amino acids. Germline loops: CDR1 MGHDK, CDR2 SYGVNS. The CDR3 spells CASSAVGGVNEKLFF. CDR3 coding DNA: TGTGCCAGCAGCGCCGTGGGGGGAGTTAATGAAAAACTGTTTTTT.

CDR3 protein: CASSRNNKETQYF. CDR3 nucleotide sequence: TGTGCCAGTAGTAGAAATAACAAAGAGACCCAGTACTTC. The chain uses TRBV19 and TRBJ2-5; D uncertain. Trimming took 4 bases from V and 3 from J, leaving 9 bases between them. CDR3 length equals 13 residues. Germline loops: CDR1 LNHDA, CDR2 SQIVND (reference sequence).

This sequence joins TRBV30 and TRBJ2-1, with no clear D. Deletions cut 2 bases from V and 3 bases from J, with 17 bases between. This CDR3 has 16 amino acids. Germline V gives CDR1 GTSNPN, CDR2 SVGIG (reference sequence). Here the CDR3 reads CAWSKYSSLGYNEQFF. In DNA, the CDR3 is TGTGCCTGGAGTAAATACAGCTCCTTGGGCTACAATGAGCAGTTCTTC.

V gene TRBV9 combines with J gene TRBJ2-5; the D gene is possibly TRBD2 (7 bases). Trimming stripped 0 bases from V and 5 bases from J, with 11 bases between. This CDR3 has 14 amino acids. Germline CDR1 and CDR2: SGDLS and YYNGEE. The CDR3 sequence: CASSVAGRGETQYF. The CDR3 DNA follows: TGTGCCAGCAGCGTAGCAGGGAGGGGGGAGACCCAGTACTTC.

The V call is TRBV27, the J call TRBJ1-2, with D unresolved. Trimming left V 8 bases short and J 1 base short, with 14 bases between. The CDR3 has 14 amino acids. CDR1 and CDR2 from the germline V gene are MNHEY and SMNVEV (reference sequence). The CDR3 DNA follows: TGTGCCAGCGGACTGCCTGGGATTAACTATGGCTACACCTTC. This translates into CASGLPGINYGYTF.

The V gene is TRBV5-4, the J gene TRBJ1-2; D call uncertain. The CDR3 sequence is 12 residues long. Germline values: CDR1 SGHNT, CDR2 YYREEE (reference sequence). Trimming removed 2 bases from V and 6 bases from J, with 8 bases in between. CDR3 amino acids: CASSFNWDGYTF. DNA of the CDR3: TGTGCCAGCAGCTTTAACTGGGATGGCTACACCTTC.

The chain employs TRBV10-3 and TRBJ2-1; TRBD2 aligns across 13 bases. After removal of 4 bases from V and 3 bases from J, the junction contained 0 bases not matched to a gene. The CDR3 contains 15 residues. CDR1 is ENHRY, CDR2 SYGVKD, per germline. The DNA for the CDR3 is TGTGCCATCAGTGGGACTAGCGGGGGCTACAATGAGCAGTTCTTC. This encodes CAISGTSGGYNEQFF.